These 14 T cell receptor beta chains originate from one sample sequenced in a study of cytomegalovirus exposure and HLA in healthy donors. PCR involved 60 Vbeta and 13 Jbeta primers. Clones were sequenced by immunoSEQ multiplex PCR, and TCRdb holds only the in-frame ones, with some missing. The top ten hold around 3.5% of the sample, which has approximately 97,000 clones, 79% seen once. Sequencing was carried out using PBMCs. The receptors were sampled from a male donor in good health and CMV-seropositive.

This chain links TRBV19 with TRBJ1-1; the D gene is possibly TRBD1 (5 bases). The length of the CDR3 is 14 residues. Trimming cost V 8 bases and J 4 bases, with 17 bases left between them. CDR1 is LNHDA, CDR2 SQIVND, per germline (reference sequence). The CDR3 loop reads CASFSGGGVTEAFF. CDR3 nucleotide sequence: TGTGCCAGTTTTTCAGGCGGGGGGGTCACTGAAGCTTTCTTT.

The rearrangement joins TRBV19 to TRBJ1-2; D remains unclear. Between the trimmed V and J ends, which lost 1 base and 0 bases, there was a span of 12 bases. The CDR3 totals 16 residues. In germline, CDR1 is LNHDA, CDR2 SQIVND (reference sequence). CDR3 residues: CASSIGAGRANYGYTF. The DNA of the CDR3 is TGTGCCAGTAGTATAGGCGCGGGGAGGGCTAACTATGGCTACACCTTC. Together with reference TRBV19 and TRBJ1-2, the CDR3 gives the full variable domain: DGGITQSPKYLFRKEGQNVTLSCEQNLNHDAMYWYRQDPGQGLRLIYYSQIVNDFQKGDIAEGYSVSREKKESFPLTVTSAQKNPTAFYLCASSIGAGRANYGYTFGSGTRLTVV.

The V gene is TRBV4-1, the J gene TRBJ2-2, with D possibly TRBD2 on 6 matching bases. Germline-derived CDR1 and CDR2 are MGHRA and YSYEKL. The germline V and J ends were trimmed by 3 bases and 6 bases, with 11 bases remaining between them. This CDR3 contains 14 residues. CDR3 sequence: CASSQPTRSGELFF. CDR3 coding DNA: TGCGCCAGCAGCCAGCCGACTAGGTCCGGGGAGCTGTTTTTT.

V and J are TRBV6-5 and TRBJ2-7; possible D gene TRBD1, 6 bases. Germline loops: CDR1 MNHEY, CDR2 SVGAGI. The CDR3 totals 15 residues. Between the trimmed V and J ends, which lost 6 bases and 0 bases, there was a span of 15 bases. The DNA of the CDR3 is TGTGCCAGCAGCCAACCAGGGGCCCCCTCCTACGAGCAGTACTTC. Residues: CASSQPGAPSYEQYF.

This clone has only a few counts. Other DNA sequences of this sample code for an identical CDR3. This rearrangement joins TRBV7-9 to TRBJ1-6; 8 nucleotides line up with TRBD1. Germline CDR1 is SEHNR and CDR2 is FQNEAQ (reference sequence). The CDR3 spans 14 residues. J gave up 7 bases and V 4 bases, and 3 bases lay outside the gene matches. CDR3 DNA sequence: TGTGCCAGCAGCTCAGGACAGGGAAATTCACCCCTCCACTTT. Its protein product is CASSSGQGNSPLHF.

V gene TRBV7-9 combines with J gene TRBJ1-2; 7 bases map to TRBD1. With 5 bases clipped from V and 3 bases from J, the junction kept 3 bases outside the gene matches. The CDR3 runs to 13 residues. Per the germline V gene, CDR1 is SEHNR and CDR2 is FQNEAQ (reference sequence). This CDR3 is CASSPGGDYGYTF. CDR3 coding DNA: TGTGCCAGCAGCCCAGGGGGAGACTATGGCTACACCTTC.

The rearrangement joins TRBV14 to TRBJ1-2, with 8 bases that match TRBD1. The junction had 1 base not matched to a gene; V was cut back by 5 bases and J by 2 bases. The V gene's germline CDR1 is SGHDN and CDR2 FVKESK. The CDR3 consists of 13 residues. The CDR3 DNA is TGTGCCAGCAGCTGGGACAGGAACTATGGCTACACCTTC. The encoded protein is CASSWDRNYGYTF. Full variable domain (outside the CDR3, taken from reference TRBV14 and TRBJ1-2): EAGVTQFPSHSVIEKGQTVTLRCDPISGHDNLYWYRRVMGKEIKFLLHFVKESKQDESGMPNNRFLAERTGGTYSTLKVQPAELEDSGVYFCASSWDRNYGYTFGSGTRLTVV.

The sample holds a few counts of this clone. This chain uses TRBV19 with TRBJ1-6; 7 nucleotides agree with TRBD1. Germline V gene data show CDR1 as LNHDA and CDR2 as SQIVND (reference sequence). V lost 7 bases to trimming and J lost 10 bases; unmatched junction nucleotides: 16. This CDR3 is built from 16 residues. CDR3 sequence (DNA): TGTGCCAGTAAGACGACAGGGCAACGGGTTCTGTCACCCCTCCACTTT. Its protein is CASKTTGQRVLSPLHF.

This chain connects TRBV30 to TRBJ1-5; D unclear. CDR1 is GTSNPN and CDR2 is SVGIG in the germline V gene (reference sequence). Trimming pared 6 bases from V and 0 bases from J, leaving 15 bases between. CDR3 length: 15 amino acids. This chain's CDR3 is CACNGPGYSNQPQHF. CDR3 nucleotides: TGTGCCTGCAACGGTCCAGGCTATAGCAATCAGCCCCAGCATTTT.

The gene calls are TRBV10-3 and TRBJ1-4; 9 bases agree with TRBD1. Germline V gene sequence: CDR1 ENHRY, CDR2 SYGVKD. This CDR3 region has 16 residues. J lost 7 bases, V lost 0 bases, and 6 bases had no gene match. CDR3 DNA: TGTGCCATCAGTGAGTCGAAGGGACAGGGAGGTGAAAAACTGTTTTTT. Translation gives CAISESKGQGGEKLFF.

The rearrangement links TRBV9 to TRBJ2-7; D is perhaps TRBD1 (6 bases). Trimming left V 3 bases short and J 3 bases short, with 16 bases between. Germline V lookup: CDR1 SGDLS, CDR2 YYNGEE. This CDR3 region has 15 residues. This CDR3 reads CASSGRQANVYEQYF. The DNA for the CDR3 is TGTGCCAGCAGCGGCCGACAGGCTAACGTCTACGAGCAGTACTTC.

The chain is built from TRBV6-6 and TRBJ1-1; the match to TRBD1 covers 9 bases. This CDR3 contains 14 residues. Germline CDR1 reads MNHNY; CDR2 reads SVGAGI (reference sequence). J lost 5 bases, V lost 6 bases, and 7 bases had no gene match. The CDR3 region is CASRQGALGTEAFF. In DNA, the CDR3 is TGTGCCAGCAGACAGGGGGCGCTTGGAACTGAAGCTTTCTTT.

The chain's CDR3 is CASSPGITPGLVLYEQYF. DNA for the CDR3: TGTGCCAGCAGCCCAGGCATCACACCGGGACTAGTCCTCTACGAGCAGTACTTC. The chain links TRBV7-2 to TRBJ2-7; 8 bases match TRBD2. The junction had 18 bases not matched to a gene; V was cut back by 5 bases and J by 3 bases. The germline V gene encodes CDR1 SGHTA and CDR2 FQGNSA. The CDR3 runs 18 residues. Full variable domain (outside the CDR3, taken from reference TRBV7-2 and TRBJ2-7): GAGVSQSPSNKVTEKGKDVELRCDPISGHTALYWYRQSLGQGLEFLIYFQGNSAPDKSGLPSDRFSAERTGGSVSTLTIQRTQQEDSAVYLCASSPGITPGLVLYEQYFGPGTRLTVT.

The V gene is TRBV5-1, the J gene TRBJ2-6; maybe TRBD1 (5 bases). The CDR3 contains 17 residues. CDR1 and CDR2 (germline): SGHRS, YFSETQ. Trimming pared 0 bases from V and 2 bases from J, leaving 12 bases between. DNA for the CDR3: TGCGCCAGCAGCTTGGCGCTCCGGACAACTGGGGCCAACGTCCTGACTTTC. It translates to CASSLALRTTGANVLTF.